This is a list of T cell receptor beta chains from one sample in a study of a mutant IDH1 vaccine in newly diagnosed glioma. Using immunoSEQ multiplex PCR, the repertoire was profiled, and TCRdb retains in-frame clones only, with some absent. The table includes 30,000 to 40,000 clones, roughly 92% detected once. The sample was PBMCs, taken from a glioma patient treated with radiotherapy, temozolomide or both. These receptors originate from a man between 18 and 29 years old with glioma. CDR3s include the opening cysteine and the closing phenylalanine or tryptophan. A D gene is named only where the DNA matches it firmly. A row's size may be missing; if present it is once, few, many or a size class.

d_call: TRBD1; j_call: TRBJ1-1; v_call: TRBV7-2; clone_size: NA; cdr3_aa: CASSHTTGAGGEAFF; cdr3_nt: TGTGCCAGCAGCCACACAACAGGGGCGGGGGGTGAAGCTTTCTTT
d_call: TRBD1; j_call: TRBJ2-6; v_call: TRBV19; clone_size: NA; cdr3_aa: CASRDRGRVGANVLTF; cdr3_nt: TGTGCCAGCCGGGACAGGGGGCGGGTTGGGGCCAACGTCCTGACTTTC
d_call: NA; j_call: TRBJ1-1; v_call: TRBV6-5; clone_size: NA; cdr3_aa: CASSYGRHSLPEAFF; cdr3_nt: TGTGCCAGCAGTTACGGGAGACACTCCCTCCCTGAAGCTTTCTTT
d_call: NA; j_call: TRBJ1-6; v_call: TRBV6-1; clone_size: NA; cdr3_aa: CASERGRSPLHF; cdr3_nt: TGTGCCAGCGAGCGCGGCCGTTCACCCCTCCACTTT
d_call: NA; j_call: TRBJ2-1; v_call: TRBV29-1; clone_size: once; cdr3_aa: CSVPSPGRMRNEQFF; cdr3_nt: TGCAGCGTGCCCTCCCCGGGACGGATGAGGAATGAGCAGTTCTTC
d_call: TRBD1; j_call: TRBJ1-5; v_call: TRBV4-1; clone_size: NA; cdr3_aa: CASSPEGQAGVAQHF; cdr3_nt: TGCGCCAGCAGCCCCGAAGGACAGGCCGGAGTGGCCCAGCATTTT
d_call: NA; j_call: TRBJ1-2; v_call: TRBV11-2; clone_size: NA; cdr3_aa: CASRVPGRSAYAYTF; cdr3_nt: TGTGCCAGCAGGGTTCCGGGACGTTCGGCCTATGCCTACACCTTC
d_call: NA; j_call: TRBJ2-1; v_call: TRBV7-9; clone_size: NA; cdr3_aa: CASSPIRSSAGGYNEQFF; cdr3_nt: TGTGCCAGCAGCCCCATACGGTCCTCGGCGGGCGGCTACAATGAGCAGTTCTTC
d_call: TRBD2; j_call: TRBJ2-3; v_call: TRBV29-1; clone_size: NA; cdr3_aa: CSVVPNSGSSDTQYF; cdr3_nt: TGCAGCGTTGTTCCGAATAGCGGGAGCTCAGATACGCAGTATTTT
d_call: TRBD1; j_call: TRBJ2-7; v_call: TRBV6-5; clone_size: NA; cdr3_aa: CATATGAPYEQYF; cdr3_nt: TGTGCCACCGCTACAGGGGCGCCCTACGAGCAGTACTTC
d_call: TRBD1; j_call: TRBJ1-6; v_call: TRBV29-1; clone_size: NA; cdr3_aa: CSVGTGGNSPLHF; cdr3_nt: TGCAGCGTGGGGACAGGGGGCAATTCACCCCTCCACTTT
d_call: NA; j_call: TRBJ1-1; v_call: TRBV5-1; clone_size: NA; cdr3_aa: CASSLAGRSNTEAFF; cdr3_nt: TGCGCCAGCAGCTTGGCGGGTAGGAGCAACACTGAAGCTTTCTTT
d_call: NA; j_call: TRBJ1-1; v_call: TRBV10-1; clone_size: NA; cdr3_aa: CASSEQRQPTEAFF; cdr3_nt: TGCGCCAGCAGTGAGCAAAGACAGCCCACTGAAGCTTTCTTT
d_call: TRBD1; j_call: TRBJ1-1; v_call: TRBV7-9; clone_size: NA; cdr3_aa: CASSRGDRGNTEAFF; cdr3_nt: TGTGCCAGCAGCCGCGGGGACAGGGGTAACACTGAAGCTTTCTTT
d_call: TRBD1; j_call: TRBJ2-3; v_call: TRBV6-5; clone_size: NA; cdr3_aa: CASSLGTGGKDTQYF; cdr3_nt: TGTGCCAGCAGCCTTGGGACAGGGGGCAAAGATACGCAGTATTTT
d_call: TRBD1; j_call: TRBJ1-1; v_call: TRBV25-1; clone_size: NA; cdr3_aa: CASSELGQGGVHTEAFF; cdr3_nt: TGTGCCAGCAGTGAATTAGGACAGGGGGGGGTCCACACTGAAGCTTTCTTT
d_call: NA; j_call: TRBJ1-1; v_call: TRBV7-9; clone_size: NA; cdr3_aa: CASSLRGERAEAFF; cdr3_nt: TGTGCCAGCAGCTTACGGGGGGAAAGGGCTGAAGCTTTCTTT
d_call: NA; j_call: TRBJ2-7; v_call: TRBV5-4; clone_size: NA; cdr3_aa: CASSLEGREEQYF; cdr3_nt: TGTGCCAGCAGCTTGGAGGGAAGGGAAGAGCAGTACTTC
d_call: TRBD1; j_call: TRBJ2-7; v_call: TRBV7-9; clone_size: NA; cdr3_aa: CASSKAVGQGTHEQYF; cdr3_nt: TGTGCCAGCAGCAAAGCGGTGGGACAGGGTACCCACGAGCAGTACTTC
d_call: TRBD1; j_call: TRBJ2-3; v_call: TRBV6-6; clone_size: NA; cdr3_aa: CASSFGDSTDTQYF; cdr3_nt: TGTGCCAGCAGCTTCGGGGACAGTACAGATACGCAGTATTTT
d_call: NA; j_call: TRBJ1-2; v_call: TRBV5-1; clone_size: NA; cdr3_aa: CASSPGEAAYGYTF; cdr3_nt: TGCGCCAGCAGCCCAGGGGAGGCTGCCTATGGCTACACCTTC
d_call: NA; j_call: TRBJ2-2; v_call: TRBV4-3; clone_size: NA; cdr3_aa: CASSSRHGSAGELFF; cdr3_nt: TGCGCCAGCAGCTCCCGCCACGGGAGCGCCGGGGAGCTGTTTTTT
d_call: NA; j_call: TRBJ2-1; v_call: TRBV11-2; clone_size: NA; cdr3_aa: CASSTPLWDEQFF; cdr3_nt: TGTGCCAGCAGCACCCCTCTTTGGGATGAGCAGTTCTTC
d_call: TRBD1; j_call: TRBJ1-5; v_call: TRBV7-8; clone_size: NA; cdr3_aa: CASSLGHRDRGQPQHF; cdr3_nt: TGTGCCAGCAGCTTAGGACACAGGGACAGGGGTCAGCCCCAGCATTTT
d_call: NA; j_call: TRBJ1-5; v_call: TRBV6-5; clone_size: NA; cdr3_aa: CASSYSLSSAGPQHF; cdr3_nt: TGTGCCAGCAGTTACTCGTTAAGCAGCGCAGGGCCCCAGCATTTT
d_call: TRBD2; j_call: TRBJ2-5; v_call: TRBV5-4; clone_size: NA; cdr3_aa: CASSQRTSVQTQYF; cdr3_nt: TGTGCCAGCAGCCAAAGGACTAGTGTCCAGACCCAGTACTTC
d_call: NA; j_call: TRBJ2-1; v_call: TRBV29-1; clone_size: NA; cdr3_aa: CSGRDTSSYNEQFF; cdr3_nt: TGCAGCGGCCGGGACACGAGCTCCTACAATGAGCAGTTCTTC
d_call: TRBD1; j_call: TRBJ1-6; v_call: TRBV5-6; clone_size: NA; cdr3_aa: CASSTTGSGSSPLHF; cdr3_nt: TGTGCCAGCAGCACGACAGGGTCAGGGAGTTCACCCCTCCACTTT
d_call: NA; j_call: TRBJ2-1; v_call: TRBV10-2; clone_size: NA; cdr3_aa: CASSEGVNEQFF; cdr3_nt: TGCGCCAGCAGTGAAGGAGTAAATGAGCAGTTCTTC
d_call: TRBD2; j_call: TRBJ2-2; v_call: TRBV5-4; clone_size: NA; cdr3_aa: CASSLSSGRTGELFF; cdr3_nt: TGTGCCAGCAGCTTATCAAGCGGGAGAACCGGGGAGCTGTTTTTT
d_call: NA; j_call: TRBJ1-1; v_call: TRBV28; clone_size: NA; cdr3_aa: CASFRGHEAFF; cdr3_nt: TGTGCCAGCTTTAGGGGCCATGAAGCTTTCTTT
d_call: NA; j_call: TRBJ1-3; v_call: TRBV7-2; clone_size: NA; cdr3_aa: CASSLEWGGNTIYF; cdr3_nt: TGTGCCAGCAGCTTAGAGTGGGGAGGAAACACCATATATTTT
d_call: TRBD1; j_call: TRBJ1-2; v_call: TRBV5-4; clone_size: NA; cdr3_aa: CASSLAASFLTGGIYGYTF; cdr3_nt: TGTGCCAGCAGCTTGGCCGCTTCTTTCTTGACAGGGGGAATCTATGGCTACACCTTC
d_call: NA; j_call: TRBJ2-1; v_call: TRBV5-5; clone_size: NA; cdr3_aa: CASSWGTVYNEQFF; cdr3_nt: TGTGCCAGCAGCTGGGGGACGGTTTACAATGAGCAGTTCTTC
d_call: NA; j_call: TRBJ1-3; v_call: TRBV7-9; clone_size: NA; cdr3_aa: CASRRGDSGNTIYF; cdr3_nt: TGTGCCTCCCGTAGGGGGGACTCTGGAAACACCATATATTTT
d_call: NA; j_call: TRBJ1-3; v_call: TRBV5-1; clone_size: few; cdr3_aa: CASSGMGSGNTIYF; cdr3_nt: TGCGCCAGCAGCGGTATGGGGTCCGGAAACACCATATATTTT
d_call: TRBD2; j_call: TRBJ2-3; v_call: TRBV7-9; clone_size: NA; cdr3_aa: CASALRERTDTQYF; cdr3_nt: TGTGCCAGCGCCCTGCGGGAGCGGACAGATACGCAGTATTTT
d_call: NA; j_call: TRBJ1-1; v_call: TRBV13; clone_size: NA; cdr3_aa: CATLLGGNTEAFF; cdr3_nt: TGTGCCACACTTCTCGGGGGGAACACTGAAGCTTTCTTT
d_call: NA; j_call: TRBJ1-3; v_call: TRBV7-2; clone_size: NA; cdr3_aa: CASSLEGSGNTIYF; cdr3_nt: TGTGCCAGCAGCTTAGAAGGGTCCGGAAACACCATATATTTT
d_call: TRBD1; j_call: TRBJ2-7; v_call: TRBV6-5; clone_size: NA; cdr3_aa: CASTPGQGAYEQYF; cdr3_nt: TGTGCCAGCACTCCGGGACAGGGGGCTTACGAGCAGTACTTC
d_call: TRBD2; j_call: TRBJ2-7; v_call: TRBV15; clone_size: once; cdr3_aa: CATSSPRASGHSYEQYF; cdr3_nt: TGTGCCACCAGCTCCCCCCGGGCTAGCGGGCACTCCTACGAGCAGTACTTC
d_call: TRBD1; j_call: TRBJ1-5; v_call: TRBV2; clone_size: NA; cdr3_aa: CASSYDRGNQPQHF; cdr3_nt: TGTGCCAGCAGTTATGACAGGGGGAATCAGCCCCAGCATTTT
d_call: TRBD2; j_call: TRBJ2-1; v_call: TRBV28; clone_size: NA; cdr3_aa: CASSTTRTSGTYNEQFF; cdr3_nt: TGTGCCAGCAGTACGACGAGGACTAGCGGGACCTACAATGAGCAGTTCTTC
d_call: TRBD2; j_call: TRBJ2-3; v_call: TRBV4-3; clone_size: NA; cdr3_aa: CASSQLLAGRGTDTQYF; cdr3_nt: TGCGCCAGCAGCCAACTACTAGCGGGTCGAGGCACAGATACGCAGTATTTT